One sample yielded the 29 T cell receptor beta chains listed below, sequenced in a study of shared clonotypes between healthy human individuals. Data came from immunoSEQ multiplex PCR; TCRdb stores just in-frame clones and leaves some out. The data hold about 380,000 clones, with 96% observed a single time. Sequenced sample: memory CD8+ T cells sorted from blood. As for subset: CD45RO+ cells pooled with CCR7-negative TemRA cells. The origin of the receptors is a man aged 25 to 40 in good health.

The V call is TRBV23-1, the J call TRBJ2-7; 7 nucleotides line up with TRBD1. TRBV23-1 is placed among ORFs of uncertain function. The CDR3 is 15 amino acids. V was clipped by 2 bases and J by 2 bases; unmatched bases: 6. CDR3 bases: TGCGCCAGCAGTCAACTCGGGGACAGTACCTACGAGCAGTACTTC. Translation gives CASSQLGDSTYEQYF.

The chain recombines TRBV28 with TRBJ2-1; D might be TRBD2 (5 bases). Per germline, CDR1 MDHEN and CDR2 SYDVKM. The V gene lost 5 bases and the J gene lost 10 bases, with 18 bases spanning the gap. This CDR3 has 14 amino acids. The CDR3 DNA follows: TGTGCCAGCAGTGTAACTAGTAGAGTTAGGGAGCAGTTCTTC. Protein: CASSVTSRVREQFF. Full variable domain (rest looked up from reference TRBV28 and TRBJ2-1): DVKVTQSSRYLVKRTGEKVFLECVQDMDHENMFWYRQDPGLGLRLIYFSYDVKMKEKGDIPEGYSVSREKKERFSLILESASTNQTSMYLCASSVTSRVREQFFGPGTRLTVL.

The J gene is TRBJ1-1, the V gene TRBV30, with D maybe TRBD1 (5 bases). Deletions cut 5 bases from V and 0 bases from J, with 16 bases between. Germline V gene data show CDR1 as GTSNPN and CDR2 as SVGIG (reference sequence). This CDR3 contains 15 residues. This CDR3 is CAWDTKQVLNTEAFF. The CDR3 DNA sequence: TGTGCCTGGGACACTAAACAGGTCCTGAACACTGAAGCTTTCTTT.

The rearrangement uses TRBV4-1 and TRBJ2-3, with 9 bases matching TRBD2. The length of the CDR3 is 17 residues. Germline V lookup: CDR1 MGHRA, CDR2 YSYEKL. With 0 bases clipped from V and 5 bases from J, the junction kept 9 bases outside the gene matches. CDR3 sequence reads: CASSQDPTLAGRDTQYF. CDR3 bases: TGCGCCAGCAGCCAAGATCCCACGCTAGCGGGAAGAGATACGCAGTATTTT.

The chain combines TRBV9 with TRBJ2-2; 9 nucleotides align to TRBD2. The V segment lost 2 bases and the J segment 7 bases; nucleotides outside the gene matches: 6. Germline CDR1 SGDLS, CDR2 YYNGEE. The CDR3 extends over 15 amino acids. The CDR3 DNA reads as TGTGCCAGCAGCGTCAGCGGGAGGAAGGGCGGGGAGCTGTTTTTT. Translating it yields CASSVSGRKGGELFF.

The V call is TRBV27, the J call TRBJ1-6, with D unresolved. Trimming removed 0 bases from V and 7 bases from J, with 10 bases in between. CDR3 length: 15 amino acids. Germline V gene sequence: CDR1 MNHEY, CDR2 SMNVEV (reference sequence). CDR3 residues: CASSLSIRANSPLHF. DNA for the CDR3: TGTGCCAGCAGTTTATCGATTCGGGCAAATTCACCCCTCCACTTT.

This clone was seen a single time. The CDR3 bases are TGTGCCAGCAGACCGGGACAGGCCCTTGAGGAGCAGTACTTC. Its translation: CASRPGQALEEQYF. The chain has TRBV28 and TRBJ2-7, with 8 bases matching TRBD1. Losses at the gene ends were 6 bases for V and 7 bases for J; bases not matched to a gene: 11. In germline, CDR1 is MDHEN, CDR2 SYDVKM. The CDR3 totals 14 residues.

This clone was detected once. The chain is built from TRBV10-3 and TRBJ2-3; unclear D gene. The V gene's germline CDR1 is ENHRY and CDR2 SYGVKD. Trimming stripped 4 bases from V and 0 bases from J, with 14 bases between. The CDR3 extends over 16 amino acids. CDR3 in amino acids: CAISGWTGSSTDTQYF. CDR3 coding DNA: TGTGCCATCAGTGGGTGGACGGGTTCTAGCACAGATACGCAGTATTTT.

The chain couples TRBV6-1 to TRBJ2-7; no reliable D call. Germline V gene data show CDR1 as MNHNS and CDR2 as SASEGT. The CDR3 totals 10 residues. Trimming removed 10 bases at V and 2 bases at J, with 6 bases between. The CDR3 DNA reads TGTGCCACGGCGCCCTACGAGCAGTACTTC. Encoded protein: CATAPYEQYF.

This chain links TRBV7-2 with TRBJ2-5, with D uncertain. The germline V gene encodes CDR1 SGHTA and CDR2 FQGNSA. The CDR3 extends over 15 amino acids. V lost 0 bases and J lost 7, with 15 bases in between. CDR3 nucleotides: TGTGCCAGCAGCTTAGCGCGCCGTCAGAAGGGGACCCAGTACTTC. It encodes CASSLARRQKGTQYF.

This clone was seen a single time. V gene TRBV5-4 combines with J gene TRBJ2-3, with D uncertain. In germline, CDR1 is SGHNT, CDR2 YYREEE (reference sequence). This CDR3 contains 14 residues. V lost 2 bases and J lost 6, with 13 bases in between. The DNA for the CDR3 is TGTGCCAGCAGCTTCGACCCCAGCGTCGATACGCAGTATTTT. Translation gives CASSFDPSVDTQYF.

The chain joins TRBV29-1 to TRBJ2-3, with D possibly TRBD2 on 6 matching bases. V was shortened by 6 bases and J by 2 bases, with 18 bases between the two germline ends. Germline lookup yields CDR1 SQVTM and CDR2 ANQGSEA. The CDR3 runs 15 residues. The CDR3 reads CSVGAGASDTDTQYF. CDR3 bases: TGCAGCGTCGGCGCTGGGGCTAGCGACACAGATACGCAGTATTTT.

The chain carries TRBV5-6 and TRBJ2-2, with D perhaps TRBD1 (7 bases). The germline gives CDR1 SGHDT, CDR2 YYEEEE. The CDR3 is 17 residues long. Trimming cost V 0 bases and J 4 bases, with 16 bases left between them. CDR3 in amino acids: CASSLARRGDLTGELFF. The CDR3 nucleotides are TGTGCCAGCAGCTTGGCCCGCAGGGGGGACCTCACCGGGGAGCTGTTTTTT.

The chain combines TRBV15 with TRBJ2-2; 8 positions agree with TRBD2. Germline lookup yields CDR1 LNHNV and CDR2 YYDKDF (reference sequence). This CDR3 contains 15 residues. V dropped 3 bases and J dropped 3; count of bases not matched to a gene: 3. The CDR3 DNA sequence: TGTGCCACCAGCAGGAAGCGGGAGTACACCGGGGAGCTGTTTTTT. The encoded protein is CATSRKREYTGELFF.

The chain recombines TRBV6-5 with TRBJ2-7, with TRBD2 matching 9 bases. This CDR3 region has 14 residues. The ends lost 8 bases at V and 4 bases at J; junction bases unmatched: 9. Per germline, CDR1 MNHEY and CDR2 SVGAGI. The CDR3 here is CASRYSGRGYEQYF. The CDR3 nucleotides are TGTGCCAGCCGATATAGCGGGAGAGGTTACGAGCAGTACTTC.

The CDR3, as DNA: TGTGCCAGCAGCTATTCGACTAGATCCTACGAGCAGTACTTC. Amino acid sequence: CASSYSTRSYEQYF. The rearrangement links TRBV7-2 to TRBJ2-7, with a possible D match to TRBD2 (6 bases). Germline-derived CDR1 and CDR2 are SGHTA and FQGNSA. V was clipped by 4 bases and J by 1 base, with 11 bases between them. CDR3 length equals 14 residues.

The chain links TRBV19 to TRBJ2-3, with 12 bases fitting TRBD2. The germline V gene encodes CDR1 LNHDA and CDR2 SQIVND (reference sequence). The length of the CDR3 is 15 residues. The ends lost 5 bases at V and 4 bases at J; junction bases unmatched: 4. CDR3 bases: TGTGCCAGTAGTGCTCGGACTAGCGGGGCAGATACGCAGTATTTT. Its translation is CASSARTSGADTQYF.

The rearrangement joins TRBV18 to TRBJ2-3, with D hard to call. The germline gives CDR1 KGHSH, CDR2 LQKENI. This CDR3 comprises 13 residues. Trimming pared 5 bases from V and 3 bases from J, leaving 9 bases between. CDR3 loop: CASSSLPTDTQYF. Written as DNA, the CDR3 is TGTGCCAGCTCATCCTTACCTACAGATACGCAGTATTTT.

V is TRBV28 and J is TRBJ1-2; TRBD1 is a possible D gene (5 bases). This CDR3 comprises 14 residues. From germline, CDR1 is MDHEN and CDR2 SYDVKM. The ends were cut back, 2 bases at V and 4 bases at J, with 11 bases in the middle. CDR3 residues: CASSLVGPSYGYTF. DNA of the CDR3: TGTGCCAGCAGTTTAGTGGGACCGAGCTATGGCTACACCTTC.

V is TRBV20-1 and J is TRBJ1-1; D possibly corresponds to TRBD1 (6 bases). This CDR3 spans 10 amino acids. Germline values: CDR1 DFQATT, CDR2 SNEGSKA (reference sequence). The CDR3 loop is CTRGNTEAFF. CDR3 nucleotides: TGCACCAGGGGGAACACTGAAGCTTTCTTT.

V usage is TRBV5-1 and J usage is TRBJ2-1, with a tentative D call TRBD2 (5 bases). Germline CDR1 is SGHRS and CDR2 is YFSETQ. V dropped 0 bases and J dropped 15 bases, with 13 bases sitting between them. The CDR3 loop spans 12 amino acids. The CDR3 is CASSLERSPSFF. As DNA, the CDR3 is TGCGCCAGCAGCTTGGAGCGGAGCCCATCGTTCTTC. Filled out from reference TRBV5-1 and TRBJ2-1, the complete variable domain reads KAGVTQTPRYLIKTRGQQVTLSCSPISGHRSVSWYQQTPGQGLQFLFEYFSETQRNKGNFPGRFSGRQFSNSRSEMNVSTLELGDSALYLCASSLERSPSFFGPGTRLTVL.

The gene calls are TRBV30 and TRBJ1-2; tentatively, D is TRBD1 (5 bases). The ends were cut back, 2 bases at V and 4 bases at J, with 11 bases in the middle. Germline loops: CDR1 GTSNPN, CDR2 SVGIG (reference sequence). This CDR3 is built from 13 residues. CDR3 DNA: TGTGCCTGGAGTAGTGGGGGACCCTATGGCTACACCTTC. Translation: CAWSSGGPYGYTF.

V usage is TRBV12-1 and J usage is TRBJ2-7; the DNA was not compared with TRBD1, the D call given in the table. TRBV12-1 is designated a pseudogene. The CDR3 sequence is 14 residues long. CDR3: CASSLGQGVDEQYF. The DNA of the CDR3 is TGTGCCAGCAGCTTGGGACAGGGGGTCGACGAGCAGTACTTC.

The CDR3 spells CASSIGTSSYNEQFF. DNA for the CDR3: TGCGCCAGCAGCATAGGCACGAGCTCCTACAATGAGCAGTTCTTC. This chain uses TRBV5-1 with TRBJ2-1; D not certain. CDR3 length: 15 amino acids. Germline V gene lookup returns CDR1 SGHRS and CDR2 YFSETQ. The V end was cut by 4 bases, the J end by 0 bases, with 11 bases between.

The V and J genes are TRBV19 and TRBJ2-7; possibly TRBD1 for D (7 bases). V lost 5 bases and J lost 2, with 16 bases in between. Germline CDR1 is LNHDA and CDR2 is SQIVND (reference sequence). The CDR3 extends over 15 amino acids. CDR3 nucleotides: TGTGCCAGTAGTGCGGGACAGCCGATCCCCTACGAGCAGTACTTC. It codes for CASSAGQPIPYEQYF.

CDR3 sequence: CASRGLAGGYEQYF. The CDR3 DNA reads TGTGCCAGCAGGGGACTAGCGGGAGGCTACGAGCAGTACTTC. This chain uses TRBV27 with TRBJ2-7; the match to TRBD2 covers 15 bases. Germline V lookup: CDR1 MNHEY, CDR2 SMNVEV (reference sequence). The CDR3 has 14 residues. J gave up 3 bases and V 6 bases, and 0 bases lay outside the gene matches.

The J gene is TRBJ2-3, the V gene TRBV28; D is unclear. CDR1 is MDHEN, CDR2 SYDVKM, per germline. The length of the CDR3 is 14 residues. The germline V and J ends were trimmed by 2 bases and 2 bases, with 8 bases remaining between them. In DNA, the CDR3 is TGTGCCAGCAGTTTAGTGGGGAACACAGATACGCAGTATTTT. Translation: CASSLVGNTDTQYF.

The V gene is TRBV27, the J gene TRBJ2-1; no definite D call. Trimming pared 4 bases from V and 2 bases from J, leaving 9 bases between. The CDR3 covers 14 residues. Germline CDR1 reads MNHEY; CDR2 reads SMNVEV (reference sequence). CDR3 residues: CASSSGYPYNEQFF. The CDR3 DNA reads as TGTGCCAGCAGTTCCGGGTACCCCTACAATGAGCAGTTCTTC.

This rearrangement joins TRBV15 to TRBJ2-3; D may be TRBD2 (6 bases). Germline CDR1 and CDR2: LNHNV and YYDKDF (reference sequence). The CDR3 has 11 residues. Between the trimmed V and J ends, which lost 9 bases and 4 bases, there was a span of 8 bases. The CDR3: CATREADTQYF. Written as DNA, the CDR3 is TGTGCCACAAGGGAGGCAGATACGCAGTATTTT.